The 21 T cell receptor beta chains below all came from one sample that was sequenced in a study of T-cell memory formation after mild COVID-19. TCRdb analysed the 5' RACE reads with MiXCR anew, one entry per CDR3 protein. The table shows 400,000 to 500,000 distinct CDR3 sequences, with over 15% occurring only once. Sequencing was carried out using PBMCs or a T cell subset sorted from them (not recorded which). The receptors shown here come from an adult woman who had mild COVID-19 (a few samples of this study predate the infection). Cell type and time point are not known.

This clonotype occurred many times. The chain carries TRBV10-3 and TRBJ2-6; D unclear. This CDR3 has 20 amino acids. Germline loops: CDR1 ENHRY, CDR2 SYGVKD. Trimming took 4 bases from V and 0 from J, leaving 22 bases between them. Here the CDR3 DNA reads TGTGCCATCAGTGCGAATGGCACCTCAAGACGAAGCTCTGGGGCCAACGTCCTGACTTTC. Its translation: CAISANGTSRRSSGANVLTF.

This clonotype was observed many times. The chain recombines TRBV12-3 or TRBV12-4 with TRBJ1-1; 8 nucleotides agree with TRBD1. Losses at the gene ends were 4 bases for V and 0 bases for J; bases not matched to a gene: 1. The CDR3 is 14 residues long. CDR3 region: CASSWTGMNTEAFF. The CDR3 bases are TGTGCCAGCAGTTGGACAGGGATGAACACTGAAGCTTTCTTT.

J is TRBJ1-1 and V is TRBV12-3 or TRBV12-4, with a possible D match to TRBD1 (5 bases). Trimming left V 6 bases short and J 10 bases short, with 18 bases between. The CDR3 spans 13 residues. CDR3 in DNA: TGTGCCAGCAGCTTCCAGGGTAATCCAGGAGCTTTCTTT. It encodes CASSFQGNPGAFF.

The rearrangement joins TRBV15 to TRBJ2-3; 8 bases agree with TRBD2. This CDR3 comprises 14 residues. Per the germline V gene, CDR1 is LNHNV and CDR2 is YYDKDF (reference sequence). The J segment lost 0 bases and the V segment lost 9 bases, leaving 5 bases of the junction unmatched. The CDR3 DNA reads as TGTGCCACTAACCTAGCGGGTAGCACAGATACGCAGTATTTT. Its protein is CATNLAGSTDTQYF.

The V gene is TRBV15, the J gene TRBJ2-1; D possibly corresponds to TRBD1 (8 bases). Germline V gene data show CDR1 as LNHNV and CDR2 as YYDKDF (reference sequence). The V end lost 0 bases, the J end lost 0 bases, and 18 bases lay between the germline ends. The CDR3 is 19 residues long. Here the CDR3 reads CATSRDSPTGEGSYNEQFF. The CDR3 nucleotides are TGTGCCACCAGCAGAGATTCACCGACAGGGGAGGGCTCCTACAATGAGCAGTTCTTC.

This sequence joins TRBV10-3 and TRBJ1-1, with 7 bases that match TRBD1. The V gene end was trimmed by 6 bases and the J gene end by 2 bases; junction bases not matched to a gene: 6. The CDR3 is 14 residues long. Germline V CDR1 and CDR2: ENHRY, SYGVKD. CDR3 nucleotides: TGTGCCATCAGCACGACAGGGAAAAACACTGAAGCTTTCTTT. It encodes CAISTTGKNTEAFF.

This clonotype was detected a few times. The rearrangement joins TRBV5-8 to TRBJ2-7, with D uncertain. Trimming removed 4 bases from V and 0 bases from J, with 8 bases in between. This CDR3 contains 13 residues. Germline loops: CDR1 SGHTS, CDR2 YDEGEE. The CDR3 here is CASSNYGSYEQYF. CDR3 coding DNA: TGTGCCAGCAGCAATTACGGCTCCTACGAGCAGTACTTC.

This clonotype was detected a few times. The rearrangement links TRBV7-9 to TRBJ1-2, with D perhaps TRBD1 (6 bases). CDR1 and CDR2 from the germline V gene are SEHNR and FQNEAQ (reference sequence). Trimming cost V 1 base and J 2 bases, with 11 bases left between them. This CDR3 spans 15 amino acids. DNA for the CDR3: TGTGCCAGCAGCTTAGGAGGGGGGCAGAACTATGGCTACACCTTC. This sequence encodes CASSLGGGQNYGYTF.

The V and J genes are TRBV5-1 and TRBJ1-1; D gene unclear. The CDR3 extends over 15 amino acids. CDR1 is SGHRS and CDR2 is YFSETQ in the germline V gene. V lost 3 bases to trimming and J lost 6 bases, with 18 bases between them. CDR3 coding DNA: TGCGCCAGCAGCTCGACCGATTGGTATGACCCTGAAGCTTTCTTT. Translated: CASSSTDWYDPEAFF. The variable domain in full, with the rest retrieved from reference TRBV5-1 and TRBJ1-1, is KAGVTQTPRYLIKTRGQQVTLSCSPISGHRSVSWYQQTPGQGLQFLFEYFSETQRNKGNFPGRFSGRQFSNSRSEMNVSTLELGDSALYLCASSSTDWYDPEAFFGQGTRLTVV.

This clonotype was recorded at least ten times. The gene calls are TRBV5-1 and TRBJ2-5; weak D call: TRBD1 (6 bases). Per the germline V gene, CDR1 is SGHRS and CDR2 is YFSETQ. The germline V and J ends were trimmed by 1 base and 4 bases, with 11 bases remaining between them. CDR3 length equals 14 residues. The DNA for the CDR3 is TGCGCCAGCAGCTTGCCCCAGGGGCCAGAGACCCAGTACTTC. This encodes CASSLPQGPETQYF.

The chain links TRBV29-1 to TRBJ2-5; 13 bases line up with TRBD2. The CDR3 runs to 14 residues. Germline V gene sequence: CDR1 SQVTM, CDR2 ANQGSEA. Germline trimming cut 6 bases from V and 4 bases from J; bases unmatched to any gene: 5. This CDR3 reads CSVAGLAGLETQYF. The CDR3 coding sequence is TGCAGCGTCGCGGGACTAGCGGGATTAGAGACCCAGTACTTC.

This clonotype showed up many times. In nucleotides, the CDR3 is TGTGCCAGCAGCGAATACGGGACTTACCAAGAGACCCAGTACTTC. Translated, it gives CASSEYGTYQETQYF. The chain has TRBV7-6 and TRBJ2-5; TRBD2 is a possible D gene (6 bases). The germline CDR1 and CDR2 sequences are SGHVS and FNYEAQ. Deletions cut 5 bases from V and 0 bases from J, with 13 bases between. The CDR3 runs to 15 residues.

This clonotype was picked up a small number of times. The chain is built from TRBV5-1 and TRBJ1-4; TRBD1 agrees at 9 bases. Germline CDR1 is SGHRS and CDR2 is YFSETQ. The CDR3 has 15 amino acids. Trimming at V came to 4 bases and at J to 5 bases, leaving 6 bases not matched to a gene. The chain's CDR3 is CASSHGGQGNEKLFF. CDR3 nucleotide sequence: TGCGCCAGCAGCCACGGGGGACAGGGAAATGAAAAACTGTTTTTT.

The CDR3 nucleotides are TGTGCCAGCAGCTTCGACAGCTACCAAGAGACCCAGTACTTC. Translating gives CASSFDSYQETQYF. The gene calls are TRBV7-2 and TRBJ2-5, with a possible D match to TRBD1 (5 bases). CDR3 size: 14 residues. Germline values: CDR1 SGHTA, CDR2 FQGNSA. The germline V and J ends were trimmed by 3 bases and 0 bases, with 8 bases remaining between them. The full variable domain, with the rest looked up from reference TRBV7-2 and TRBJ2-5, is GAGVSQSPSNKVTEKGKDVELRCDPISGHTALYWYRQSLGQGLEFLIYFQGNSAPDKSGLPSDRFSAERTGGSVSTLTIQRTQQEDSAVYLCASSFDSYQETQYFGPGTRLLVL.

This clonotype was seen a handful of times. The J gene is TRBJ2-1, the V gene TRBV29-1; 7 positions match TRBD1. In germline, CDR1 is SQVTM, CDR2 ANQGSEA. This CDR3 comprises 15 residues. After removal of 4 bases from V and 0 bases from J, the junction contained 6 bases not matched to a gene. CDR3 sequence reads: CSVATGTSSYNEQFF. In DNA form, the CDR3 reads TGCAGCGTTGCGACAGGGACAAGCTCCTACAATGAGCAGTTCTTC.

This clonotype was observed a few times. The genes are TRBV6-6 and TRBJ2-7, with TRBD1 matching 11 bases. Germline CDR1 is MNHNY and CDR2 is SVGAGI (reference sequence). This CDR3 region has 13 residues. The V gene end was trimmed by 7 bases and the J gene end by 5 bases; junction bases not matched to a gene: 4. DNA for the CDR3: TGTGCCAGCAACCAGGGACAGGGGGACGAGCAGTACTTC. Protein product: CASNQGQGDEQYF.

V gene TRBV29-1 combines with J gene TRBJ1-1; 12 bases are shared with TRBD1. The junction had 8 bases not matched to a gene; V was cut back by 8 bases and J by 4 bases. The length of the CDR3 is 14 residues. Germline V lookup: CDR1 SQVTM, CDR2 ANQGSEA. DNA of the CDR3: TGCAGCTCGGGACAGGGGGCAGTCGGCACTGAAGCTTTCTTT. Translating it yields CSSGQGAVGTEAFF.

The chain carries TRBV6-5 and TRBJ2-3; 14 nucleotides agree with TRBD2. The germline gives CDR1 MNHEY, CDR2 SVGAGI. CDR3 length: 15 residues. The V segment lost 2 bases and the J segment 5 bases; nucleotides outside the gene matches: 0. CDR3 sequence: CASSYGLAGGDTQYF. The CDR3 bases are TGTGCCAGCAGTTACGGACTAGCGGGAGGAGATACGCAGTATTTT.

This clonotype was recorded a few times. The rearrangement joins TRBV20-1 to TRBJ1-5; TRBD1 agrees at 7 bases. Germline assignment: CDR1 DFQATT and CDR2 SNEGSKA (reference sequence). The length of the CDR3 is 15 residues. Trimming removed 3 bases from V and 2 bases from J; junction bases left unmatched: 7. CDR3 in DNA: TGCAGTGCTAGCCAGGACAGGATTGGCAATCAGCCCCAGCATTTT. This sequence encodes CSASQDRIGNQPQHF.

This clonotype was found a few times. This rearrangement joins TRBV4-2 to TRBJ2-1; D uncertain. V lost 0 bases, J lost 10 bases, and 13 bases lay in between. There are 14 residues in the CDR3. Germline loops: CDR1 LGHNA, CDR2 YNFKEQ. CDR3 in amino acids: CASSQDLVGREQFF. The CDR3 DNA reads as TGTGCCAGCAGCCAAGATTTGGTTGGGCGGGAGCAGTTCTTC.

This clonotype appeared a few times. The chain joins TRBV11-2 to TRBJ1-4; D is unclear. The germline V gene has CDR1 SGHAT and CDR2 FQNNGV. V was shortened by 3 bases and J by 3 bases, with 11 bases between the two germline ends. CDR3 size: 15 residues. In DNA, the CDR3 is TGTGCCAGCAGCTTGATGGGGTTGGCTAATGAAAAACTGTTTTTT. It encodes CASSLMGLANEKLFF. The complete variable domain, with remaining parts taken from reference TRBV11-2 and TRBJ1-4, reads EAGVAQSPRYKIIEKRQSVAFWCNPISGHATLYWYQQILGQGPKLLIQFQNNGVVDDSQLPKDRFSAERLKGVDSTLKIQPAKLEDSAVYLCASSLMGLANEKLFFGSGTQLSVL.